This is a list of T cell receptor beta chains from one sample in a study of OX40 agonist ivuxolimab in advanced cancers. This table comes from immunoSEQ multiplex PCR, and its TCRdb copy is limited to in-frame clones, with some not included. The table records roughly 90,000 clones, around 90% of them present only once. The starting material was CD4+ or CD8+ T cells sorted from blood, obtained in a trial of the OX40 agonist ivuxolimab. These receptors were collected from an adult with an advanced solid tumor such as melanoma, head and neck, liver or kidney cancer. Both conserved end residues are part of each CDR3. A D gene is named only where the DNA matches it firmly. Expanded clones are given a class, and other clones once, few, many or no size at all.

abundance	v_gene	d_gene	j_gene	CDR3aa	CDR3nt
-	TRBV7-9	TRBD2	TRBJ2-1	CASSRYSGRVNEQFF	TGTGCCAGCAGCCGGTATAGCGGGAGAGTCAATGAGCAGTTCTTC
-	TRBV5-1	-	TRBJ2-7	CASSLAVVGSYEQYF	TGCGCCAGCAGCTTGGCGGTGGTTGGGTCCTACGAGCAGTACTTC
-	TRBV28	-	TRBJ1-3	CASSSPNQPDTIYF	TGTGCCAGCAGTTCCCCGAACCAGCCGGACACCATATATTTT
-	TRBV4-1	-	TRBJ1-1	CASSQVSGKTEAFF	TGCGCCAGCAGCCAAGTATCAGGGAAAACTGAAGCTTTCTTT
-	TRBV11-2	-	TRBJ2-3	CASSLAVGSTDTQYF	TGTGCCAGCAGCTTAGCTGTGGGTTCCACAGATACGCAGTATTTT
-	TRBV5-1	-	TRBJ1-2	CASSPAGLINYGYTF	TGCGCCAGCAGCCCAGCGGGACTGATCAACTATGGCTACACCTTC
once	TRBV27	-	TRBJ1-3	CASSSRGSGNTIYF	TGTGCCAGCAGTTCCAGGGGCTCTGGAAACACCATATATTTT
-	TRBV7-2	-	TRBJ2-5	CASSFSVGIQETQYF	TGTGCCAGCAGCTTCTCCGTGGGAATACAAGAGACCCAGTACTTC
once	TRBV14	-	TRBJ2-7	CASSQAGYPYEQYF	TGTGCCAGCAGCCAAGCGGGCTACCCCTACGAGCAGTACTTC
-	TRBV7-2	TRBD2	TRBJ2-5	CASSLEASGNVQETQYF	TGTGCCAGCAGCTTAGAGGCTAGCGGGAACGTCCAAGAGACCCAGTACTTC
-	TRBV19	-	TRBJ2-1	CASSIWAGPYNEQFF	TGTGCCAGTAGTATATGGGCAGGCCCCTACAATGAGCAGTTCTTC
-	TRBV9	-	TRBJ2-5	CASSVGGSGETQYF	TGTGCCAGCAGCGTAGGAGGGTCCGGGGAGACCCAGTACTTC
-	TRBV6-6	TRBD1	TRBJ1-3	CASRYSDRSGNTIYF	TGTGCCAGCAGATATTCGGACAGGTCTGGAAACACCATATATTTT
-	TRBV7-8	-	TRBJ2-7	CASSFASGGGYEQYF	TGTGCCAGCAGCTTTGCTAGCGGAGGGGGATACGAGCAGTACTTC
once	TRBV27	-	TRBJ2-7	CASSFGGVRYEQYF	TGTGCCAGCAGTTTCGGGGGAGTGAGGTACGAGCAGTACTTC
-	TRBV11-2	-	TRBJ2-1	CASSLITRIPRYNEQFF	TGTGCCAGCAGCTTAATTACCCGGATCCCGAGGTACAATGAGCAGTTCTTC
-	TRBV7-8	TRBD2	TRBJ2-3	CASSASTSGSTDTQYF	TGTGCCAGCAGCGCCTCGACTAGCGGGAGTACAGATACGCAGTATTTT
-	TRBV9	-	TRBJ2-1	CASSVKAPAGPGSEQFF	TGTGCCAGCAGCGTAAAGGCCCCAGCAGGGCCGGGCAGTGAGCAGTTCTTC
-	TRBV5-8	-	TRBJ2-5	CASSLGPPPGTQYF	TGTGCCAGCAGCTTGGGCCCCCCGCCTGGGACCCAGTACTTC
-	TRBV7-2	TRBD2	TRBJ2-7	CASSLLASGAYEQYF	TGTGCCAGCAGCTTACTTGCTAGCGGAGCCTACGAGCAGTACTTC
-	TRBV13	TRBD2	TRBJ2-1	CASSSNHAGLVYEQFF	TGTGCCAGCAGCTCAAACCACGCGGGACTAGTCTATGAGCAGTTCTTC
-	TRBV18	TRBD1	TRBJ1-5	CASSEGTGGHQPQHF	TGTGCCAGCTCGGAGGGGACAGGGGGCCATCAGCCCCAGCATTTT
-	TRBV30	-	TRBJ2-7	CAWSVQHGEQYF	TGTGCCTGGTCAGTTCAGCACGGGGAGCAGTACTTC
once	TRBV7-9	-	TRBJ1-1	CASSSGTGIMNTEAFF	TGTGCCAGCAGCTCCGGGACCGGTATAATGAACACTGAAGCTTTCTTT
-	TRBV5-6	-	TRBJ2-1	CASSLGTDYNEQFF	TGTGCCAGCAGCTTGGGGACAGACTACAATGAGCAGTTCTTC
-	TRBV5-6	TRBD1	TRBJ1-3	CASRWTGHRASDGNTIYF	TGTGCCAGCAGGTGGACAGGGCACCGGGCCAGTGATGGAAACACCATATATTTT
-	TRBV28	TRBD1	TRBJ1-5	CASSPGGQGPVSNQPQHF	TGTGCCAGCAGTCCAGGGGGACAGGGGCCCGTTAGCAATCAGCCCCAGCATTTT
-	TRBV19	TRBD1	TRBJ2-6	CASSLYRGSGANVLTF	TGTGCCAGTAGTTTGTACAGGGGGTCTGGGGCCAACGTCCTGACTTTC
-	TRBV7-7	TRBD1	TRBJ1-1	CASSTGVNTEAFF	TGTGCTAGCAGTACAGGGGTTAACACTGAAGCTTTCTTT
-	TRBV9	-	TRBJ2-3	CASSVVLTDTQYF	TGTGCCAGCAGCGTAGTGCTCACAGATACGCAGTATTTT
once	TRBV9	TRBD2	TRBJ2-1	CASRAAPTSGPYNEQFF	TGTGCCAGCAGAGCAGCCCCCACTAGCGGACCTTACAATGAGCAGTTCTTC
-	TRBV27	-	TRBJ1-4	CASRGKVAEKLFF	TGTGCCAGCAGGGGGAAGGTGGCTGAAAAACTGTTTTTT
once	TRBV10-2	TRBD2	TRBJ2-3	CASRPTSGRPTDTQYF	TGCGCCAGCAGACCGACCAGCGGGAGGCCCACAGATACGCAGTATTTT
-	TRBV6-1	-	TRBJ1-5	CASSEDRDQPQHF	TGTGCCAGCAGTGAAGACAGGGATCAGCCCCAGCATTTT
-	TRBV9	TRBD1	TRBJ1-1	CASSVGTGFRFEAFF	TGTGCCAGCAGCGTAGGGACAGGGTTTAGATTTGAAGCTTTCTTT
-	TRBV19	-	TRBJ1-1	CASSNGAEAFF	TGTGCCAGTAGTAATGGGGCTGAAGCTTTCTTT
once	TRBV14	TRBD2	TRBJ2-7	CASSKTGRLAAYEQYF	TGTGCCAGCAGTAAAACGGGAAGACTAGCCGCCTACGAGCAGTACTTC
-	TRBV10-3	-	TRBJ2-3	CAISDQRPTDTQYF	TGTGCCATCAGCGACCAACGACCTACGGATACGCAGTATTTT
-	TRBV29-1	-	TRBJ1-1	CSVDWGTEAFF	TGCAGCGTTGACTGGGGTACTGAAGCTTTCTTT
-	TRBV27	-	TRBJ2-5	CASSSLDSGETQYF	TGTGCCAGCAGTTCGTTGGACAGTGGGGAGACCCAGTACTTC
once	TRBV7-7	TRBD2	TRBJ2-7	CASSFSNDASGRAGPEQYF	TGTGCTAGCAGCTTTTCAAATGATGCTAGCGGGAGGGCCGGACCCGAGCAGTACTTC
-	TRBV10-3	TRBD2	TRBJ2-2	CAISDSSGRAFGTGELFF	TGTGCCATCAGTGATTCTAGCGGGAGGGCTTTCGGAACCGGGGAGCTGTTTTTT
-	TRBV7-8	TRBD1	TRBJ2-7	CASSFHPRGQGGYEQYF	TGTGCCAGCAGCTTTCACCCCCGGGGACAGGGAGGGTACGAGCAGTACTTC
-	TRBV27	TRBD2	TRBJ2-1	CASSLVGPSGYNEQFF	TGTGCCAGCAGTTTAGTCGGTCCTAGCGGTTACAATGAGCAGTTCTTC
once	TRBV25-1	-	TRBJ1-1	CASSVGTEAFF	TGTGCCAGCAGTGTAGGCACTGAAGCTTTCTTT
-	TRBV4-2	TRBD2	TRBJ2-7	CASSQVFKREGYEQYF	TGTGCCAGCAGCCAAGTTTTCAAGCGGGAGGGCTACGAGCAGTACTTC
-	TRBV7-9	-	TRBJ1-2	CASSFGGSNYGYTF	TGTGCCAGCAGCTTTGGGGGATCAAACTATGGCTACACCTTC
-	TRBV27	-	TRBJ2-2	CASSSPAGTNTGELFF	TGTGCCAGCAGTAGCCCCGCAGGGACGAACACCGGGGAGCTGTTTTTT
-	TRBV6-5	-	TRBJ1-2	CASSYFQGGGYGYTF	TGTGCCAGCAGTTACTTCCAGGGTGGCGGCTATGGCTACACCTTC
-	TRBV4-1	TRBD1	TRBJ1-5	CASSPEWTGSNQPQHF	TGCGCCAGCAGCCCCGAATGGACAGGAAGCAATCAGCCCCAGCATTTT
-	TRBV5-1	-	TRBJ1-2	CASSLLADLNYGYTF	TGCGCCAGCAGCTTGTTGGCAGACCTTAACTATGGCTACACCTTC